The clone carrying this TCR beta chain was seen at least ten times. Its target is not known. This entry belongs to a study of response to subunit inactivated influenza vaccine. Findings and limits, study-wide: After each seasonal influenza vaccination, few new T cells are recruited, the authors suggested.

TCRdb reanalysed the RT-PCR reads using MiXCR and keeps one entry per CDR3 protein. The sample lists 500,000 or so distinct CDR3 sequences; around 9.9% were seen once. This CDR3 spans 16 amino acids. Losses at the gene ends were 1 base for V and 0 bases for J; bases not matched to a gene: 4. Germline lookup yields CDR1 SGHRS and CDR2 YFSETQ. The sample in question was PBMCs from blood, obtained roughly 45 days after vaccination. This chain uses TRBV5-1 with TRBJ2-3; 8 bases are a match to TRBD2. This clonotype originated in a man in his fifties or sixties who received an inactivated influenza vaccine. DNA of the CDR3: TGCGCCAGCAGCTTGCCAACTAGCGGTAGCACAGATACGCAGTATTTT. It is translated as CASSLPTSGSTDTQYF.